This record concerns one TCR beta chain sequence. TCRdb keeps only in-frame clones here, not all; method: immunoSEQ multiplex PCR. Among 950,000 to 1,100,000 clones listed, about 77% were seen once. The sample comes from a study of shared clonotypes between healthy human individuals. The length of the CDR3 is 14 residues. Trimming pared 5 bases from V and 5 bases from J, leaving 15 bases between. Germline CDR1 and CDR2: SGHAT and FQNNGV. This TCR was sampled from a man younger than 35 in good health. Material: memory CD4+ T cells sorted from blood. As to subset: CD45RA-negative fraction. The chain has TRBV11-2 and TRBJ2-5; D not certain. CDR3 sequence: CASSHTENGETQYF. The CDR3 DNA reads as TGTGCCAGCAGCCATACGGAGAACGGGGAGACCCAGTACTTC.